This T cell receptor (beta chain) appears in the sequencing data of a study of human T cells and chemical hapten exposure. About the study: In the roughly 24-week study, patients were dosed weekly with diphenylcyclopropenone on the scalp throughout.

Time point indicated: patch test 1, 2 weeks after DPC sensitization. This sample's treatment: therapeutic diphenylcyclopropenone sensitization with weekly scalp DPC. Total RNA extraction was carried out from unfractionated whole blood. Each CDR3 protein gets one entry after TCRdb re-called the RACE reads with MiXCR. The sample includes about 81,000 distinct CDR3 sequences, about 6.8% seen only once; the top ten take 1.5% to 1.9%. The CDR3 covers 17 residues. Trimming pared 5 bases from V and 1 base from J, leaving 21 bases between. In the case of this clonotype: Its antigen is unknown.

Study-level points and caveats: Versus controls, expanded TCRs had significantly more large CDR3 similarity clusters. PT1 expanded TCR counts and patch test score correlated positively.

This specimen consisted of whole blood, obtained in connection with sensitization to the hapten diphenylcyclopropenone (DPC). The rearrangement uses TRBV12-3 or TRBV12-4 and TRBJ2-7; D possibly uses TRBD1 or TRBD2 (5 bases each). This receptor was obtained from a woman in her 30s with alopecia areata. Some clones in this sample may be carry-over from other donors' samples. CDR3 protein: CASSPRIRQGPSYEQYF. CDR3 sequence (DNA): TGTGCCAGCAGTCCCCGGATACGGCAGGGACCTTCCTACGAGCAGTACTTC.